This T cell receptor beta chain was found in a study of blood T cell repertoires in COVID-19. Study details: Sites in the United States, Italy and Spain provided acute and convalescent COVID-19 samples. Sources were T cells, B-cell-depleted T cells, or PBMCs; the material itself was cDNA or gDNA.

The CDR3 is 16 amino acids. The junction had 9 bases not matched to a gene; V was cut back by 2 bases and J by 1 base. The germline gives CDR1 SGHNT, CDR2 YYREEE (reference sequence). In the source study's methods: Estimation of nucleated cell counts relied on the amplification of reference gene primers. Sequenced by immunoSEQ multiplex PCR; TCRdb stores in-frame clones only, minus some. V and J calls and clone size are copied from that table; D and trimming were computed from the DNA. The table includes about 220,000 clones, around 81% detected once. Sequencing used peripheral blood. This sequence was found in a human donor in a cohort sampled during active COVID-19. The rearrangement links TRBV5-4 to TRBJ2-7; 7 bases align to TRBD2. CDR3 DNA sequence: TGTGCCAGCAGCTTTAAATGGGGGGGAGAGTCCTACGAGCAGTACTTC. It yields the protein CASSFKWGGESYEQYF.